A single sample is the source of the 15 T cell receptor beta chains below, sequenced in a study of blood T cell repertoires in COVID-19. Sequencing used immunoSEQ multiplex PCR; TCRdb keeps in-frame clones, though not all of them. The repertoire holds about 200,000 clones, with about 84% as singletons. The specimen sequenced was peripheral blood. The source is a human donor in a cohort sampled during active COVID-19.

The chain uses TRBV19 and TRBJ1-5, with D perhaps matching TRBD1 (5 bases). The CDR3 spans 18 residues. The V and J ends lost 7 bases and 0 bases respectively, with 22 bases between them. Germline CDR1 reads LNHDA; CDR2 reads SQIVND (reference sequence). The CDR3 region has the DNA TGTGCCAGTACCGCCCGGGCCAGTGGGGCCCTTAGCAATCAGCCCCAGCATTTT. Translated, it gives CASTARASGALSNQPQHF.

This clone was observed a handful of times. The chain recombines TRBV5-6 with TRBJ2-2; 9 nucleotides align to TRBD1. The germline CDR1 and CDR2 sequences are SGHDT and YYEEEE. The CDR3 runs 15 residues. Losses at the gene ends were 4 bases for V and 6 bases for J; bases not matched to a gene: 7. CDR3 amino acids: CASSQIRQGAGELFF. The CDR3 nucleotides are TGTGCCAGCAGCCAAATCCGACAGGGGGCCGGGGAGCTGTTTTTT.

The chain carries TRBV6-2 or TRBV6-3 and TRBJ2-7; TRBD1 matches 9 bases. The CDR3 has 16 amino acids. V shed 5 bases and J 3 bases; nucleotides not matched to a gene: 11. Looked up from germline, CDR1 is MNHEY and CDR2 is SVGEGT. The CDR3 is CASSNPGTGLYYEQYF. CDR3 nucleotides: TGTGCCAGCAGTAACCCCGGGACAGGGCTATACTACGAGCAGTACTTC.

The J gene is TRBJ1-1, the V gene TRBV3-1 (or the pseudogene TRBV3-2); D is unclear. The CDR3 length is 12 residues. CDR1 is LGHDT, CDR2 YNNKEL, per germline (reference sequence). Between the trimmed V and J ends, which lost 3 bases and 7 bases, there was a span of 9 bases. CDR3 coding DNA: TGTGCCAGCAGCCAGATCGGTAGTGAAGCTTTCTTT. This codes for CASSQIGSEAFF.

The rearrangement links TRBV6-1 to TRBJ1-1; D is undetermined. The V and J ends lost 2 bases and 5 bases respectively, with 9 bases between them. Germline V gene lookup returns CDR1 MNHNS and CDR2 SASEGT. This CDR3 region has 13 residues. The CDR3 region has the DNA TGTGCCAGCAGTGAATCCCGAGAGACTGAAGCTTTCTTT. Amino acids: CASSESRETEAFF.

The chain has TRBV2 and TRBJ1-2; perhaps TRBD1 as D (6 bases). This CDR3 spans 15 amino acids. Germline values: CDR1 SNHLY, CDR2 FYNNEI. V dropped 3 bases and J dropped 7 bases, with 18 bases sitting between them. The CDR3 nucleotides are TGTGCCAGCAGTGAGATGACAGGCCCTACGGGTGGCTACACCTTC. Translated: CASSEMTGPTGGYTF.

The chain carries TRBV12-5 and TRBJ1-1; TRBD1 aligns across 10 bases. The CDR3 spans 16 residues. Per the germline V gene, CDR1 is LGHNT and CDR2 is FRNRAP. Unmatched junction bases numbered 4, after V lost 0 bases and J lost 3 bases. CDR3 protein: CASGLVPGQGYTEAFF. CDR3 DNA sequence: TGTGCTAGTGGTTTGGTTCCGGGACAGGGGTACACTGAAGCTTTCTTT.

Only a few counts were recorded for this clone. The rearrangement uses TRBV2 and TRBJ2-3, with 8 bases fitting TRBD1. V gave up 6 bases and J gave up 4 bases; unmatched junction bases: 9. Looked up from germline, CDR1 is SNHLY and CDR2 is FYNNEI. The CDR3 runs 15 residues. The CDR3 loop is CASRYQGAVADTQYF. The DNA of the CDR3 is TGTGCCAGCAGATATCAGGGGGCGGTCGCAGATACGCAGTATTTT.

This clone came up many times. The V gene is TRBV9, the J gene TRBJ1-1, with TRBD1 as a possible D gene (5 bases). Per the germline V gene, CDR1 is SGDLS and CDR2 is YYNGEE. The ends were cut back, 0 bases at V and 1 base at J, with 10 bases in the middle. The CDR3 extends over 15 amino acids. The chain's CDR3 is CASSVDLGENTEAFF. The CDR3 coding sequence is TGTGCCAGCAGCGTAGATTTAGGGGAGAACACTGAAGCTTTCTTT. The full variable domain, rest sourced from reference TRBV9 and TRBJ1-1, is DSGVTQTPKHLITATGQRVTLRCSPRSGDLSVYWYQQSLDQGLQFLIQYYNGEERAKGNILERFSAQQFPDLHSELNLSSLELGDSALYFCASSVDLGENTEAFFGQGTRLTVV.

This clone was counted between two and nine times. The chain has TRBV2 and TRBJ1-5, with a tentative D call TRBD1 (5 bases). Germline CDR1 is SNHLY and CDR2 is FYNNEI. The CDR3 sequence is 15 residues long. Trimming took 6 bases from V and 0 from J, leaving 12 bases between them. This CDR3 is CASRDKGVSNQPQHF. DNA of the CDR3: TGTGCCAGCAGGGACAAAGGGGTTAGCAATCAGCCCCAGCATTTT.

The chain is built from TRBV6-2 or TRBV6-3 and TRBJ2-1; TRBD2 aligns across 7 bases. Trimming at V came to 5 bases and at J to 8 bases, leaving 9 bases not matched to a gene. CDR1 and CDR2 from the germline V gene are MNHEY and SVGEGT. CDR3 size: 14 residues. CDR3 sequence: CASSGPTSLDEQFF. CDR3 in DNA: TGTGCCAGCAGTGGGCCGACTAGCCTCGATGAGCAGTTCTTC.

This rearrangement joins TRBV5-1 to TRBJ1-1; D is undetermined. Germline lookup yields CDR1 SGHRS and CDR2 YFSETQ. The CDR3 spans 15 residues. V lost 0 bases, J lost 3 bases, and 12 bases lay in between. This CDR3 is CASSLARWEDTEAFF. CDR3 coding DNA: TGCGCCAGCAGCTTGGCCCGGTGGGAGGACACTGAAGCTTTCTTT.

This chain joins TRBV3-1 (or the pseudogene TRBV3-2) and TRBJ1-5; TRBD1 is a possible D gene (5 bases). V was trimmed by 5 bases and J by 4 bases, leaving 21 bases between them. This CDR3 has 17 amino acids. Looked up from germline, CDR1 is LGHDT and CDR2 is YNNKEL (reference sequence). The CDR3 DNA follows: TGTGCCAGCAGCAGGGGCCTTGGGATCGATGGTAATCAGCCCCAGCATTTT. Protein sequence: CASSRGLGIDGNQPQHF.

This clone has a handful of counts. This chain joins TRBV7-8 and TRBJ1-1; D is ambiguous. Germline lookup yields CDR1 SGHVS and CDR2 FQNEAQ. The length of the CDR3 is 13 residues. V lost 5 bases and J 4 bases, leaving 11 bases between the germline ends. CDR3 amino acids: CASSRREATEAFF. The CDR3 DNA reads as TGTGCCAGCAGCCGTCGGGAGGCCACTGAAGCTTTCTTT.

CDR3 nucleotide sequence: TGTGCCAGCAGCGCCGGGACTAGCGTCCCGGGAGGCGAGCAGTACTTC. Its protein product is CASSAGTSVPGGEQYF. The chain recombines TRBV9 with TRBJ2-7; TRBD2 matches at 10 bases. V gave up 3 bases and J gave up 6 bases; unmatched junction bases: 12. Germline CDR1 SGDLS, CDR2 YYNGEE. The CDR3 has 16 residues.